This TCR beta chain originates from a study of human T cells and chemical hapten exposure. The wider study: Patients, a majority of them female, were diagnosed with alopecia areata, totalis or universalis. Broader study findings: The study found expanded TCRs formed significantly more large CDR3 similarity clusters than controls. More PT1 expanded TCRs went with higher patch test scores.

This CDR3 comprises 12 residues. V was trimmed by 3 bases and J by 9 bases, leaving 11 bases between them. The germline gives CDR1 SEHNR, CDR2 FQNEAQ (reference sequence). Unique molecular identifiers were affixed to discrete cDNA molecules within the library. One entry per CDR3 protein results from TCRdb running MiXCR on the RACE reads. Found here are roughly 43,000 distinct CDR3 sequences, roughly 9% of them singletons; the top ten hold 11% to 15%. Stated time point: patch test 2, 6 weeks after DPC sensitization. Treatment described: therapeutic diphenylcyclopropenone sensitization with weekly scalp DPC. Total RNA extraction was carried out from unfractionated whole blood. Turning to this clonotype: The antigen is not known.

The sequence was collected from a woman aged 25 to 39 with alopecia areata. Some clones in this sample may be carry-over from other donors' samples. The sequenced sample was whole blood, obtained in connection with sensitization to the hapten diphenylcyclopropenone (DPC). This chain connects TRBV7-9 to TRBJ1-2; D is unresolved. CDR3 sequence reads: CASSLGPGSYTF. The CDR3 DNA is TGTGCCAGCAGCTTGGGCCCCGGAAGCTACACCTTC.